This TCR beta chain appears in the sequencing data of a study of T-cell memory formation after mild COVID-19. Study results and limitations: Among CD4+ contracting clones, most were CM and EM, and CD8+ ones EMRA.

TCRdb reanalysed the 5' RACE reads using MiXCR and keeps one entry per CDR3 protein. The sample holds around 150,000 distinct CDR3 sequences, about 9.9% seen once. V lost 8 bases, J lost 3 bases, and 12 bases lay in between. This CDR3 has 13 residues. As regards this clonotype: Its antigen is unknown.

Sequencing was carried out using PBMCs or a T cell subset sorted from them (not recorded which). V is TRBV12-3 or TRBV12-4 and J is TRBJ2-3, with D possibly TRBD2 on 5 matching bases. The TCR originated in a man aged 18 to 29 who had mild COVID-19 (a few samples of this study predate the infection). Cell type and time point are not known. The DNA of the CDR3 is TGTGCCAGCCGATTCGAGGGAACAGATACGCAGTATTTT. This gives the protein CASRFEGTDTQYF.